This T cell receptor beta chain was sequenced in a study of cytomegalovirus exposure and HLA in healthy donors. Study information: In an earlier analysis, around 120 million unique TCR beta sequences were found from some 200 million T cells.

Overall study results and limits: A few V segments could not be told apart, such as TRBV6-2 and TRBV6-3, and were left out. CMV antigen specificity of a few CMV-associated chains was confirmed in vitro.

The V and J ends lost 3 bases and 7 bases respectively, with 19 bases between them. Germline CDR1 is MNHNS and CDR2 is SASEGT. The CDR3 is made up of 16 amino acids. Concerning this clone: Antigen: not known.

The PCR had 60 Vbeta and 13 Jbeta primers. Profiled with immunoSEQ multiplex PCR; TCRdb holds only in-frame clones, not every one. The sample lists about 88,000 clones, 75% to 90% occurring once. Unrecorded immune exposures were likely, despite nominal health at sampling. This chain uses TRBV6-1 with TRBJ2-1; perhaps TRBD2 as D (6 bases). The specimen sequenced was PBMCs. This clonotype originated in a man between 18 and 29 years old in good health and CMV-seronegative. The CDR3 is CASSDNFGSGGNEQFF. The CDR3 DNA follows: TGTGCCAGCAGTGATAATTTCGGGAGTGGGGGAAATGAGCAGTTCTTC.